This T cell receptor beta chain was obtained from a study of regulatory T cells in long-lasting Graves disease. Overall study findings and caveats: It is possible that accuracy was reduced by the small size of the sample. Examination was confined to peripheral blood, excluding thyroid tissue.

Construction of the TCR beta libraries employed iRepertoire HTBI primers in conjunction with Arm-PCR of CDR3 regions. TCRdb called the multiplex PCR reads again in MiXCR, with one record for every CDR3 protein. The sample includes hundreds of thousands of distinct CDR3 sequences, 15% to 20% of them seen just once. V gave up 4 bases and J gave up 6 bases; unmatched junction bases: 7. The CDR3 contains 14 residues. The germline CDR1 and CDR2 sequences are SGHRS and YFSETQ. Of note for this clonotype: The antigen is not known.

This sample's time point: newly diagnosed GD, antithyroid drugs for less than 3 months. Researchers made the TCR library from RNA that was extracted from PBMCs. This same sample was also taken into another study, of T cells in Graves' hyperthyroidism and ophthalmopathy. This second study notes: TCR CDR3 regions were first amplified by RT-PCR with HTBI primers.

The rearrangement uses TRBV5-1 and TRBJ2-7; 10 bases line up with TRBD1. The origin of this receptor is a man between 18 and 35 years old with Graves disease. Specimen: peripheral blood mononuclear cells (PBMCs), collected at new diagnosis, from a patient treated with antithyroid drugs. CDR3 in amino acids: CASSPGTGEAEQYF. Written as DNA, the CDR3 is TGCGCCAGCAGCCCCGGGACAGGGGAGGCCGAGCAGTACTTC.